A selection of T cell receptor beta chains follows, all from one sample in a study of blood T cell repertoires in COVID-19. Clones were sequenced by immunoSEQ multiplex PCR, and TCRdb holds only the in-frame ones, with some missing. The data show under 300,000 clones, roughly 90% seen once. The sequencing sample was made of PBMCs or T cells enriched from blood (not recorded which). The origin of the receptors is a woman in her 50s who had recovered from COVID-19. CDR3s include the opening cysteine and the closing phenylalanine or tryptophan.

V gene,CDR3 protein
TRBV6-2/TRBV6-3,CASSWDRALSYEQYF
TRBV9,CASSLSGTSGEQFF
TRBV18,CASSPPDRDYEQYF
TRBV14,CASSTRALAGAETQYF
TRBV10-3,CAISGLAGVAYEQYF
TRBV4-1,CASSQATLAGGSNEQFF
TRBV19,CASSSESWTSGLPDTQYF
TRBV7-2,CASSLWQDSNQPQHF
TRBV24-1,CATSGQGTNEKLFF
TRBV28,CASMGGTGELFF
TRBV12-2,CASRGVGLAGPGYTINEQFF
TRBV27,CASSPWTGDEKLFF
TRBV20-1,CSASATLGTAFPPLHF
TRBV29-1,CSVWSGLPNNEKLFF
TRBV20-1,CSASEGAETQYF